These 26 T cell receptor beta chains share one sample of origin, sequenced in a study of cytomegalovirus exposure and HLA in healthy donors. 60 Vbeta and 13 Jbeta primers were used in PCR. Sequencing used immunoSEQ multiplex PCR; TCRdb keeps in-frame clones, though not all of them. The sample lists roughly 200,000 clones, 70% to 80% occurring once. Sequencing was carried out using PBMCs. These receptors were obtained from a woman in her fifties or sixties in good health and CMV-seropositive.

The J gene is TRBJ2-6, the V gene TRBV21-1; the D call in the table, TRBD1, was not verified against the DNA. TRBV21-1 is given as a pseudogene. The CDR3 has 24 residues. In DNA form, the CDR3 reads TGTGCCAGCACCGGACCCGGGGACAGGGCTTGGTCAGGGCTTCGGGGGCGTGGGGCCAACGTCCTGACTTTC. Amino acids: CASTGPGDRAWSGLRGRGANVLTF.

The CDR3 coding sequence is TGCGCCAGCAGCTTGTCTTCTGGTTCGGGGACCCAGTACTTC. Its protein is CASSLSSGSGTQYF. V and J are TRBV5-1 and TRBJ2-5; no firm D call. This CDR3 is 14 amino acids long. V was trimmed by 1 base and J by 7 bases, leaving 14 bases between them. Germline V CDR1 and CDR2: SGHRS, YFSETQ. Together with reference TRBV5-1 and TRBJ2-5, the CDR3 gives the full variable domain: KAGVTQTPRYLIKTRGQQVTLSCSPISGHRSVSWYQQTPGQGLQFLFEYFSETQRNKGNFPGRFSGRQFSNSRSEMNVSTLELGDSALYLCASSLSSGSGTQYFGPGTRLLVL.

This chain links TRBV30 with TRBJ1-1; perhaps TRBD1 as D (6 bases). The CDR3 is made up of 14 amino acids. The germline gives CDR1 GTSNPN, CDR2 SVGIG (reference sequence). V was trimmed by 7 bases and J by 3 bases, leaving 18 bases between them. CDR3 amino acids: CASTDGGPYTEAFF. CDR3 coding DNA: TGTGCCTCGACGGACGGGGGGCCGTACACTGAAGCTTTCTTT.

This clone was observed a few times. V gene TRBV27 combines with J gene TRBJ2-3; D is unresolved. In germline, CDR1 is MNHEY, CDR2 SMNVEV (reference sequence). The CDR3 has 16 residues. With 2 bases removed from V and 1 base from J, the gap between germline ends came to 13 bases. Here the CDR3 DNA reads TGTGCCAGCAGTTTACTCGGGTGGAGTGGCACAGATACGCAGTATTTT. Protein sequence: CASSLLGWSGTDTQYF.

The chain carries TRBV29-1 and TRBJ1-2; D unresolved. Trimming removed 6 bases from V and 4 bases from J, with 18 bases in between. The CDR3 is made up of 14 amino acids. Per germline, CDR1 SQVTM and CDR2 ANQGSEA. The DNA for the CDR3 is TGCAGCGTCGAAACGGGGAATAGTCGCTATGGCTACACCTTC. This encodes CSVETGNSRYGYTF.

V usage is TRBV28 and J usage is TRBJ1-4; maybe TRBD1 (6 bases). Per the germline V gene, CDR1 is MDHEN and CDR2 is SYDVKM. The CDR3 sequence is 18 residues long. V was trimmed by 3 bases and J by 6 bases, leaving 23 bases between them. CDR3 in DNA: TGTGCCAGCAGTTTCTATAGACGGTGGGGCAAGGGGGATGAAAAACTGTTTTTT. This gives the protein CASSFYRRWGKGDEKLFF.

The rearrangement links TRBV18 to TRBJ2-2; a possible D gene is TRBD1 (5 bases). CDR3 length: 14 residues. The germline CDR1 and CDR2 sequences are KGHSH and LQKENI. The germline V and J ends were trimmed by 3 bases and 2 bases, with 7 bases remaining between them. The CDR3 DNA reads TGTGCCAGCTCACCCGACAGCAACACCGGGGAGCTGTTTTTT. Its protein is CASSPDSNTGELFF.

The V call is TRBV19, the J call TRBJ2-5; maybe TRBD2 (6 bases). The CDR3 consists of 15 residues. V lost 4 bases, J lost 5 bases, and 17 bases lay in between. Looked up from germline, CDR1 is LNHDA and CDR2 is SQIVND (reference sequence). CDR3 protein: CASSTRGGPKETQYF. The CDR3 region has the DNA TGTGCCAGTAGTACTAGAGGAGGGCCAAAGGAGACCCAGTACTTC. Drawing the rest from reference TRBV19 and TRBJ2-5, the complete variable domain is DGGITQSPKYLFRKEGQNVTLSCEQNLNHDAMYWYRQDPGQGLRLIYYSQIVNDFQKGDIAEGYSVSREKKESFPLTVTSAQKNPTAFYLCASSTRGGPKETQYFGPGTRLLVL.

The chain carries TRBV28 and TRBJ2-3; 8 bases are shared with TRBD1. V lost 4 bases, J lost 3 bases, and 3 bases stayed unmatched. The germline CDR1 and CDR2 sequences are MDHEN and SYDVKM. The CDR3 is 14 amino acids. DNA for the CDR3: TGTGCCAGCAGTTATAGACAGGGGACAGATACGCAGTATTTT. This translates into CASSYRQGTDTQYF.

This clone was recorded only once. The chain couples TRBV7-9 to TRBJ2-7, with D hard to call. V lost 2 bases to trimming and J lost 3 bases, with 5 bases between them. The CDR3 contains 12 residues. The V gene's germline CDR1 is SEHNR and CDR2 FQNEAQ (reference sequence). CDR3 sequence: CASSLTGYEQYF. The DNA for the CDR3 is TGTGCCAGCAGCTTAACCGGCTACGAGCAGTACTTC. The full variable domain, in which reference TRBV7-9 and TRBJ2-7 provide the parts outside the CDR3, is DTGVSQNPRHKITKRGQNVTFRCDPISEHNRLYWYRQTLGQGPEFLTYFQNEAQLEKSRLLSDRFSAERPKGSFSTLEIQRTEQGDSAMYLCASSLTGYEQYFGPGTRLTVT.

CDR3 nucleotides: TGTGCCAGCAGTTTAACCCGGGACACCCAAGAGACCCAGTACTTC. Protein: CASSLTRDTQETQYF. V and J are TRBV28 and TRBJ2-5, with D perhaps matching TRBD1 (6 bases). The germline V and J ends were trimmed by 2 bases and 1 base, with 11 bases remaining between them. The germline V gene has CDR1 MDHEN and CDR2 SYDVKM. The CDR3 covers 15 residues.

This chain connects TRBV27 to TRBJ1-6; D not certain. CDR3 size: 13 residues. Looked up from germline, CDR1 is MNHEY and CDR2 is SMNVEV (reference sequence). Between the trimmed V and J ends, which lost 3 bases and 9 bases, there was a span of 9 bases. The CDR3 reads CASSFEMRSPLHF. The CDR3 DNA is TGTGCCAGCAGTTTCGAAATGCGTTCACCCCTCCACTTT.

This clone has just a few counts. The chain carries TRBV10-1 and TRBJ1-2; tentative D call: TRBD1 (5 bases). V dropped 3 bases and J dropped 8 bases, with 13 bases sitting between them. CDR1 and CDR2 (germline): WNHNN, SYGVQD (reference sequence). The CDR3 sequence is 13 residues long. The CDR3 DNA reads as TGCGCCAGCAGTGATCGAGGGGCGGGGGGCTACACCTTC. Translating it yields CASSDRGAGGYTF.

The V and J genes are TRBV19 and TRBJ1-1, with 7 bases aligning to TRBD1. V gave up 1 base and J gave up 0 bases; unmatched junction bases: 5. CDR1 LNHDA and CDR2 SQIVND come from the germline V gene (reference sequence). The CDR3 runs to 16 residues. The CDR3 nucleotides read TGTGCCAGTAGTATAGGCCTGGGACAGATGAACACTGAAGCTTTCTTT. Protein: CASSIGLGQMNTEAFF.

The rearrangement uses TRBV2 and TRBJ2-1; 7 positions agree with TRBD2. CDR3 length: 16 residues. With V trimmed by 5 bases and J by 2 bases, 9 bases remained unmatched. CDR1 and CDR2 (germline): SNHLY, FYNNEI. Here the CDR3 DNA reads TGTGCCAGCAGTACGAATAGCCTAGCGGCCTACAATGAGCAGTTCTTC. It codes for CASSTNSLAAYNEQFF.

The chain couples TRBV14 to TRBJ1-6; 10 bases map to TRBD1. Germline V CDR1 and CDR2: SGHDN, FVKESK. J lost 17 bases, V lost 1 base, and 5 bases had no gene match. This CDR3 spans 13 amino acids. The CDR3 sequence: CASSQGRQGAFHF. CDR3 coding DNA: TGTGCCAGCAGCCAAGGTAGACAGGGGGCTTTCCACTTT.

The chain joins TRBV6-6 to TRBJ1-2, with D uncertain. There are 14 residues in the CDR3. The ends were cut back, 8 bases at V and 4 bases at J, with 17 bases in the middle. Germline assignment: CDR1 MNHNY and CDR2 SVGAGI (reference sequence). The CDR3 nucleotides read TGTGCCAGCCGTCTCCGTGGTCCAGTCTATGGCTACACCTTC. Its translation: CASRLRGPVYGYTF.

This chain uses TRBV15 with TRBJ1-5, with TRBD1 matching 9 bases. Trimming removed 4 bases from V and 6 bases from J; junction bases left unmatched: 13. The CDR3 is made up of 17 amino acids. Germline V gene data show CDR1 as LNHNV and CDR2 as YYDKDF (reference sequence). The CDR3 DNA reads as TGTGCCACCAGCAACCGGGACAGGGTTCGCATAAGTCAGCCCCAGCATTTT. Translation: CATSNRDRVRISQPQHF.

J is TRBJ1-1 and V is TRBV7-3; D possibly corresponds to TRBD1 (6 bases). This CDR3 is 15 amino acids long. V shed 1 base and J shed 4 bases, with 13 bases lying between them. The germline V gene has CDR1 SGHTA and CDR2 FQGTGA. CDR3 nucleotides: TGTGCCAGCAGCTTAAGTCCAGGGGTGGGCACTGAAGCTTTCTTT. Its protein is CASSLSPGVGTEAFF.

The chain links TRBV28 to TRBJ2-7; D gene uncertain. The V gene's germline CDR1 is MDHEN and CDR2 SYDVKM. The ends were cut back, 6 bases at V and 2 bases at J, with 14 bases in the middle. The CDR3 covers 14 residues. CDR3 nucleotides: TGTGCCAGCAGCCGAGGATCGTGGGCCTACGAGCAGTACTTC. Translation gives CASSRGSWAYEQYF.

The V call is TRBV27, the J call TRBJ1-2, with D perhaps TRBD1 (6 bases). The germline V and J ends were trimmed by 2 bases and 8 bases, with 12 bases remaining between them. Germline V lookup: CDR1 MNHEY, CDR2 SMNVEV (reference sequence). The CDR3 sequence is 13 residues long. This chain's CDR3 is CASSLMGARGYTF. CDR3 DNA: TGTGCCAGCAGTTTAATGGGGGCGCGGGGCTACACCTTC.

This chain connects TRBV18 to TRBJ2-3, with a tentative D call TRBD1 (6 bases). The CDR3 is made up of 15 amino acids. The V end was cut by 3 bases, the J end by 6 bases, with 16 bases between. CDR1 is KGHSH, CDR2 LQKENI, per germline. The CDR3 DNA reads TGTGCCAGCTCACCTCCAGGGGCTATATCGGATACGCAGTATTTT. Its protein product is CASSPPGAISDTQYF.

The CDR3 sequence: CASSLEGVIYEQYF. The DNA of the CDR3 is TGTGCCAGCAGCTTGGAAGGGGTTATCTACGAGCAGTACTTC. This chain joins TRBV5-6 and TRBJ2-7, with D possibly TRBD1 on 5 matching bases. The V and J ends lost 0 bases and 3 bases respectively, with 10 bases between them. CDR1 is SGHDT and CDR2 is YYEEEE in the germline V gene. CDR3 size: 14 residues.

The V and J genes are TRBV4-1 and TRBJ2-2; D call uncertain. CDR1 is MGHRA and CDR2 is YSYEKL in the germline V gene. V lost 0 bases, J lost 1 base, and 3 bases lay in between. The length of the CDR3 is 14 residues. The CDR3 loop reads CASSQDRNTGELFF. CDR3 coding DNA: TGCGCCAGCAGCCAAGATCGGAACACCGGGGAGCTGTTTTTT.

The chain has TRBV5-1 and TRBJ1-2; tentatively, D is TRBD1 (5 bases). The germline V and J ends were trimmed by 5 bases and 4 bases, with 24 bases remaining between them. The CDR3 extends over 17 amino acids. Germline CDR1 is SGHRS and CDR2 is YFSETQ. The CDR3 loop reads CASSLPPLDSTGYGYTF. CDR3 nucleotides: TGCGCCAGCAGTCTCCCACCCCTCGACAGTACAGGCTATGGCTACACCTTC.

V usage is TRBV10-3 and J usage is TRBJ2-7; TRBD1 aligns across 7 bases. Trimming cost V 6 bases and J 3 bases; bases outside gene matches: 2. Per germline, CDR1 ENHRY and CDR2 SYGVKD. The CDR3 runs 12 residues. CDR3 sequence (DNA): TGTGCCATCAGGGGACAGAACTACGAGCAGTACTTC. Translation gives CAIRGQNYEQYF.